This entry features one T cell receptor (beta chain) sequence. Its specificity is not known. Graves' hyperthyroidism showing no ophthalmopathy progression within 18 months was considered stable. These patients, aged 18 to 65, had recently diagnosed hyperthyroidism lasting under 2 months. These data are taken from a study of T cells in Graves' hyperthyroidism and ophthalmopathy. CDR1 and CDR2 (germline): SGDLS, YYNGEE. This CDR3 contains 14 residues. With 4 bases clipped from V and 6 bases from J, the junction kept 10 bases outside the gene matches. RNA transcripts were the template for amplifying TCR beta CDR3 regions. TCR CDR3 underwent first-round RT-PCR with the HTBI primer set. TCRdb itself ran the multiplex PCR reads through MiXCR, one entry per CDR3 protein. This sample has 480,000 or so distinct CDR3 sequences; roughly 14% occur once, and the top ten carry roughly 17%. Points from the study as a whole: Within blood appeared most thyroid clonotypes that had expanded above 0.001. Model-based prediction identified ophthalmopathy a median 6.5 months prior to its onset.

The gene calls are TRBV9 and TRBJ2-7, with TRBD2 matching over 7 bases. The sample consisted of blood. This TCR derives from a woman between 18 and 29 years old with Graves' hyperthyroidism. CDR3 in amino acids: CASSPRDYSREQYF. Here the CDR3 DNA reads TGTGCCAGCAGCCCCCGGGACTATTCACGCGAGCAGTACTTC. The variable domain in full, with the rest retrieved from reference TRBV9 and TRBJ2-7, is DSGVTQTPKHLITATGQRVTLRCSPRSGDLSVYWYQQSLDQGLQFLIQYYNGEERAKGNILERFSAQQFPDLHSELNLSSLELGDSALYFCASSPRDYSREQYFGPGTRLTVT.